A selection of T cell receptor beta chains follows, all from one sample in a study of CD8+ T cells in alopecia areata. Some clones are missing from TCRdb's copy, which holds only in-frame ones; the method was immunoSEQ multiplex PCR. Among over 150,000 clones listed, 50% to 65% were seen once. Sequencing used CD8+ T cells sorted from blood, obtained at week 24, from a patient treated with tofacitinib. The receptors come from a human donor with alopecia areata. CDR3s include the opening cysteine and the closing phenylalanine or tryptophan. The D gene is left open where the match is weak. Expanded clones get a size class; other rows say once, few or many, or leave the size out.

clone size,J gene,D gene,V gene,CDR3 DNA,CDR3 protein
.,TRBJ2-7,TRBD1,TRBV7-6,TGTGCCAGCAGCTTAGGAGGACAGGGGATATACGAGCAGTACTTC,CASSLGGQGIYEQYF
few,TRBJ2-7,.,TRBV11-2,TGTGCCAGCAGCTTAGTTTCGGCCGAGCAGTACTTC,CASSLVSAEQYF
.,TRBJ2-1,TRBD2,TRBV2,TGTGCCAGCAGTGAGGGGTCTAGCGGGGGTGGGGATGAGCAGTTCTTC,CASSEGSSGGGDEQFF
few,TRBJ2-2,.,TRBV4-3,TGCGCCAGCAGCCACACCCTGGGCGGCACCGGGGAGCTGTTTTTT,CASSHTLGGTGELFF
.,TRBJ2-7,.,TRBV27,TGTGCCAGCAGTCTCCAGACAGCGGGCTACGAGCAGTACTTC,CASSLQTAGYEQYF
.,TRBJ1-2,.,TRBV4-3,TGCGCCAGCAGCCAAGGGTCGGGGGCATATGGCTACACCTTC,CASSQGSGAYGYTF
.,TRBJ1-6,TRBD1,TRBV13,TGTGCCAGCAGTTCAGGGGGTGATTCACCCCTCCACTTT,CASSSGGDSPLHF
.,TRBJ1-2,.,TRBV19,TGTGCCAGTAGTCCACAGACAGTTAACTATGGCTACACCTTC,CASSPQTVNYGYTF
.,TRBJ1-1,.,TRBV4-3,TGCGCCAGCAGCCAAGACGGTAACACTGAAGCTTTCTTT,CASSQDGNTEAFF
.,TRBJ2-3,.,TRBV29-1,TGCAGCGTTGAGGTGGAGGGGCATATGACAGATACGCAGTATTTT,CSVEVEGHMTDTQYF
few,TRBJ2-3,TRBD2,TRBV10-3,TGTGCCATCAGTGAGGGTTGGACTAGCGGGAGCCACACAGATACGCAGTATTTT,CAISEGWTSGSHTDTQYF
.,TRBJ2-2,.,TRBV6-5,TGTGCCAGCACCACACGGTTGGACACCGGGGAGCTGTTTTTT,CASTTRLDTGELFF
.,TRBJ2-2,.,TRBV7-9,TGTGCCAGCAGCTTGTGGCTCAGAAACACCGGGGAGCTGTTTTTT,CASSLWLRNTGELFF
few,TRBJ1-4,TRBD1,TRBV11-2,TGTGCCAGCAGCCCCGGCACAGGGGAGGGTGAAAAACTGTTTTTT,CASSPGTGEGEKLFF
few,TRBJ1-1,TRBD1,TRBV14,TGTGCCAGCAGCCGGACAGGGCGGACTGAAGCTTTCTTT,CASSRTGRTEAFF
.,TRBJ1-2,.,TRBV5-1,TGCGCCAGCCGGGAGGAGACGAGGGGCTACACCTTC,CASREETRGYTF
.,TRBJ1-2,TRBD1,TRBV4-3,TGCGCCAGCAGCCAAGATTCAGCAGGGGGCGCGGTAGGAGGCTACACCTTC,CASSQDSAGGAVGGYTF